These T cell receptor beta chains were read from a single sample in a study of blood T cell repertoires in COVID-19. Sequencing was performed with immunoSEQ multiplex PCR; in TCRdb, only in-frame clones are kept and a portion is missing. The table records about 82,000 clones, around four fifths of them present only once. The sequenced sample was peripheral blood. The receptors stem from an elderly man with active or convalescent COVID-19. Each CDR3 is given with its conserved first and last residue. The D gene is left open where the match is weak. For some rows the clone size is stated as once, few or many, or as a class when expanded; others skip it.

D gene	clone size	V gene	J gene	CDR3 protein	CDR3 DNA
TRBD1	-	TRBV16	TRBJ2-1	CASSRRQGGKNEQFF	TGTGCCAGCAGCCGAAGACAGGGGGGTAAGAATGAGCAGTTCTTC
-	-	TRBV24-1	TRBJ2-1	CAASDASGSSYNEQFF	TGTGCCGCCAGTGATGCAAGCGGTAGCTCCTACAATGAGCAGTTCTTC
-	-	TRBV11-2	TRBJ1-6	CASSFTVNNSPLHF	TGTGCCAGCAGCTTTACAGTGAATAATTCACCCCTCCACTTT
TRBD1	-	TRBV6-4	TRBJ2-1	CASSATGFAEQFF	TGTGCCAGCAGTGCGACAGGGTTTGCTGAGCAGTTCTTC
TRBD1	-	TRBV5-6	TRBJ1-4	CASSHRNRQGEANEKLFF	TGTGCCAGCAGCCACCGAAATAGACAGGGGGAGGCTAATGAAAAACTGTTTTTT
TRBD1	-	TRBV7-8	TRBJ1-2	CASSPGAGGMHGYTF	TGTGCCAGCAGCCCCGGGGCAGGGGGGATGCATGGCTACACCTTC
-	-	TRBV28	TRBJ1-1	CASSSDSNTEAFF	TGTGCCAGCAGTTCAGACAGCAACACTGAAGCTTTCTTT
TRBD1	-	TRBV7-6	TRBJ1-4	CASSQKTGQPFNEKLFF	TGTGCCAGCAGTCAAAAGACAGGGCAACCATTTAATGAAAAACTGTTTTTT
TRBD1	-	TRBV12-3/TRBV12-4	TRBJ1-6	CASSDRERSPLHF	TGTGCCAGCAGTGACAGGGAGCGGTCACCCCTCCACTTT
-	-	TRBV5-1	TRBJ2-1	CASSLVPGSSYNEQFF	TGCGCCAGCAGCTTGGTCCCGGGTAGCTCCTACAATGAGCAGTTCTTC
TRBD2	-	TRBV7-2	TRBJ2-5	CASSLGLAGGGETQYF	TGTGCCAGCAGCTTGGGACTAGCGGGGGGCGGTGAGACCCAGTACTTC
-	-	TRBV4-2	TRBJ1-1	CASSQGDSRTEAFF	TGTGCCAGCAGCCAAGGTGACAGTCGCACTGAAGCTTTCTTT
-	few	TRBV19	TRBJ1-3	CASSQGWGNTIYF	TGTGCCAGTAGCCAGGGATGGGGAAACACCATATATTTT
TRBD1	-	TRBV5-1	TRBJ2-1	CASSLMPGQGANEQFF	TGCGCCAGCAGCTTAATGCCGGGACAGGGGGCAAATGAGCAGTTCTTC
TRBD1	-	TRBV5-1	TRBJ1-6	CASGMGQSNSPLHF	TGCGCCAGCGGAATGGGACAGAGCAATTCACCCCTCCACTTT
TRBD2	many	TRBV19	TRBJ2-1	CASSRTSGGHNEQFF	TGTGCCAGTAGTAGGACTAGCGGGGGCCACAATGAGCAGTTCTTC
-	-	TRBV24-1	TRBJ1-2	CATSDSRGYTF	TGTGCCACCAGTGATTCCCGGGGCTACACCTTC
TRBD2	few	TRBV3-1/TRBV3-2	TRBJ2-1	CATGRGNEQFF	TGTGCCACCGGGAGGGGCAATGAGCAGTTCTTC
-	-	TRBV4-2	TRBJ1-6	CASSQKRGNGSPLHF	TGTGCCAGCAGCCAAAAAAGAGGCAACGGCTCACCCCTCCACTTT
TRBD1	-	TRBV28	TRBJ1-6	CASYFSVGQGDFRYNSPLHF	TGTGCCAGCTATTTCTCAGTGGGACAGGGGGACTTTCGCTATAATTCACCCCTCCACTTT
-	-	TRBV5-8	TRBJ2-2	CASRSGLDILTGELFF	TGTGCCAGCAGGTCTGGATTGGACATACTCACCGGGGAGCTGTTTTTT
-	once	TRBV27	TRBJ1-5	CASSLSRGNQPQHF	TGTGCCAGCAGTTTATCTAGGGGGAATCAGCCCCAGCATTTT
-	-	TRBV4-2	TRBJ2-6	CASSQTANGANVLTF	TGTGCCAGCAGCCAAACTGCTAATGGGGCCAACGTCCTGACTTTC
-	-	TRBV18	TRBJ2-4	CASSMLRPPLKNIQYF	TGTGCCAGCTCAATGCTTCGCCCCCCACTAAAAAACATTCAGTACTTC
TRBD1	-	TRBV14	TRBJ1-4	CASSYRGQGWEKLFF	TGTGCCAGCAGCTATCGTGGACAGGGGTGGGAAAAACTGTTTTTT
TRBD1	-	TRBV6-5	TRBJ1-5	CASRGTGEQPQHF	TGTGCCAGCAGGGGGACAGGGGAGCAACCCCAGCATTTT
-	once	TRBV2	TRBJ2-6	CASSGADYTSSGANVLTF	TGTGCCAGCAGTGGGGCCGACTACACGAGCTCTGGGGCCAACGTCCTGACTTTC
TRBD2	-	TRBV28	TRBJ2-1	CASWRGGHNEQFF	TGTGCCAGTTGGCGGGGGGGCCACAATGAGCAGTTCTTC
TRBD1	-	TRBV5-1	TRBJ1-4	CASSRRDRETATNEKLFF	TGCGCCAGCAGCCGCCGGGACAGGGAAACTGCAACTAATGAAAAACTGTTTTTT
-	-	TRBV29-1	TRBJ2-2	CSVEVVRNTGELFF	TGCAGCGTTGAAGTGGTTAGGAACACCGGGGAGCTGTTTTTT
TRBD1	-	TRBV28	TRBJ2-4	CASTRTGTGKNIQYF	TGTGCCAGCACTCGAACCGGGACAGGCAAAAACATTCAGTACTTC
TRBD1	-	TRBV7-2	TRBJ1-1	CASSLFLLGQGSSEAFF	TGTGCCAGCAGCTTATTCCTCTTAGGACAGGGAAGCTCTGAAGCTTTCTTT
-	-	TRBV28	TRBJ2-1	CASRPEVGREQFF	TGTGCCAGCAGACCGGAGGTCGGACGAGAGCAGTTCTTC
-	-	TRBV2	TRBJ1-5	CASNIQINQPQHF	TGTGCCAGCAATATACAGATCAATCAGCCCCAGCATTTT
TRBD1	-	TRBV12-3/TRBV12-4	TRBJ1-1	CASSWTGNTEAFF	TGTGCCAGCAGTTGGACAGGGAACACTGAAGCTTTCTTT
-	-	TRBV21-1	TRBJ1-5	CASSKDARTGNSNQPQHF	TGTGCCAGCAGCAAAGACGCTAGGACAGGAAATAGCAATCAGCCCCAGCATTTT
-	-	TRBV28	TRBJ2-1	CASSLEGPSSGGQFF	TGTGCCAGCAGTTTAGAGGGCCCCTCAAGCGGTGGGCAGTTCTTC